This TCR beta chain was profiled in a study of CD8 T cells in ankylosing spondylitis. Study observations and caveats: A CD8+ phenotype characterized the disease-linked clones, which were relatively rare in peripheral blood. Some motif variants had been reported before (in reactive arthritis synovial fluid and blood).

V was clipped by 6 bases and J by 3 bases, with 13 bases between them. The CDR3 runs to 15 residues. Per germline, CDR1 KGHDR and CDR2 SFDVKD. The TCR beta libraries were generated through quantitative 5'-RACE incorporating molecular barcodes. TCRdb reanalysed the 5' RACE reads using MiXCR and keeps one entry per CDR3 protein. The table includes about 150,000 distinct CDR3 sequences, 40% to 50% detected once. Concerning this clonotype itself: The antigen remains undetermined.

The TCR originated in a male donor with ankylosing spondylitis. Sequencing used synovial fluid, either unsorted or a sorted T cell fraction (not recorded which). The chain carries TRBV24-1 and TRBJ2-2; D is perhaps TRBD1 (6 bases). CDR3 nucleotides: TGTGCCACCAGTCTCAGGGGCGCGGACACCGGGGAGCTGTTTTTT. Translated: CATSLRGADTGELFF.